A selection of T cell receptor beta chains follows, all from one sample in a study of cytomegalovirus exposure and HLA in healthy donors. Here immunoSEQ multiplex PCR was the method, and the copy in TCRdb shows in-frame clones only, minus some. The table records 99,000 or so clones, about three quarters of them present only once. The sequencing input was PBMCs. The receptors originated from a woman aged 40 to 49 in good health and CMV-seropositive. CDR3s include the opening cysteine and the closing phenylalanine or tryptophan. Fields, in order: J gene, V gene, clone size, D gene, CDR3 protein, CDR3 DNA. The D gene is left open where the match is weak. Clone size is not always given. Where it is, it says once, few, many or a class for expanded clones.

TRBJ2-5	TRBV5-1	once	NA	CASSFLPGETQYF	TGCGCCAGCAGCTTTTTACCAGGGGAGACCCAGTACTTC
TRBJ2-1	TRBV6-5	NA	NA	CASRATGTHYNEQFF	TGTGCCAGCAGAGCGACCGGGACACATTACAATGAGCAGTTCTTC
TRBJ2-1	TRBV11-2	NA	TRBD2	CASSLEGGAGGHWEQFF	TGTGCCAGCAGCTTAGAGGGGGGGGCGGGAGGGCATTGGGAGCAGTTCTTC
TRBJ2-1	TRBV28	NA	TRBD2	CASRRTSGGEQFF	TGTGCCAGCCGAAGGACTAGCGGGGGTGAGCAGTTCTTC
TRBJ2-1	TRBV9	once	TRBD2	CASSPSGTNGEQFF	TGTGCCAGCAGCCCCTCCGGGACTAACGGTGAGCAGTTCTTC
TRBJ1-5	TRBV7-2	NA	TRBD1	CASSLGPGQGYQPQHF	TGTGCCAGCAGCTTGGGCCCAGGACAGGGTTATCAGCCCCAGCATTTT
TRBJ2-7	TRBV14	NA	NA	CASSQVSRPRYEQYF	TGTGCCAGCAGCCAAGTCTCGCGTCCCCGCTACGAGCAGTACTTC
TRBJ2-7	TRBV28	once	NA	CASSTQLEQYF	TGTGCCAGCAGTACCCAACTGGAGCAGTACTTC
TRBJ2-3	TRBV7-9	NA	TRBD1	CASSPTGVNTDTQYF	TGTGCCAGCAGCCCAACAGGGGTGAACACAGATACGCAGTATTTT
TRBJ1-3	TRBV5-4	NA	TRBD1	CASSVDRGHSGNTIYF	TGTGCCAGCAGCGTCGACAGGGGGCATTCTGGAAACACCATATATTTT
TRBJ1-5	TRBV9	once	TRBD1	CASSLQGAGQPQHF	TGTGCCAGCAGTTTACAGGGGGCAGGGCAGCCCCAGCATTTT
TRBJ2-1	TRBV2	NA	NA	CASSYDWEQFF	TGTGCCAGCAGCTACGACTGGGAGCAGTTCTTC
TRBJ2-2	TRBV6-6	once	TRBD2	CASHLAANTGELFF	TGTGCCAGCCACCTAGCGGCGAACACCGGGGAGCTGTTTTTT
TRBJ2-3	TRBV5-1	NA	TRBD2	CASSLAPFAGGTDTQYF	TGCGCCAGCAGCTTGGCCCCCTTCGCGGGAGGGACAGATACGCAGTATTTT
TRBJ2-1	TRBV10-3	NA	TRBD2	CAISESASGRTGEQFF	TGTGCCATCAGCGAGTCGGCTAGCGGGAGGACAGGTGAGCAGTTCTTC
TRBJ2-1	TRBV14	NA	TRBD2	CASSQVSPSGGRNEQFF	TGTGCCAGCAGCCAAGTGTCGCCTAGCGGGGGGCGGAATGAGCAGTTCTTC
TRBJ2-2	TRBV6-5	few	NA	CASSRGAVGELFF	TGTGCCAGCAGCCGAGGTGCGGTCGGGGAGCTGTTTTTT
TRBJ1-2	TRBV4-3	NA	NA	CASSQDIGRLYGYTF	TGCGCCAGCAGCCAAGATATCGGCAGACTTTATGGCTACACCTTC
TRBJ2-6	TRBV7-2	NA	NA	CASREAGANVLTF	TGTGCCAGCAGGGAGGCTGGGGCCAACGTCCTGACTTTC
TRBJ2-5	TRBV9	once	NA	CASSVAGVGETQYF	TGTGCCAGCAGCGTAGCGGGGGTAGGGGAGACCCAGTACTTC
TRBJ1-6	TRBV10-3	once	NA	CAISDSTGPNSPLHF	TGTGCCATCAGTGATTCGACAGGCCCGAATTCACCCCTCCACTTT
TRBJ1-1	TRBV11-2	NA	NA	CASSLGRGTEAFF	TGTGCCAGCAGCTTGGGCAGGGGCACTGAAGCTTTCTTT
TRBJ2-3	TRBV9	NA	NA	CASSVGVASNTDTQYF	TGTGCCAGCAGCGTAGGCGTAGCATCAAACACAGATACGCAGTATTTT
TRBJ1-2	TRBV2	NA	NA	CASSQRPFYGYTF	TGTGCCAGCAGCCAGCGCCCCTTCTATGGCTACACCTTC
TRBJ2-7	TRBV7-9	NA	TRBD1	CSSSPGTGDLHEQYF	TGTTCCAGCAGCCCCGGGACAGGGGATTTACACGAGCAGTACTTC
TRBJ2-3	TRBV27	NA	TRBD2	CASSLGWGTSGTDTQYF	TGTGCCAGCAGTTTGGGGTGGGGGACTAGTGGCACAGATACGCAGTATTTT
TRBJ2-7	TRBV15	NA	TRBD1	CATRTGENSDPTKSYEQYF	TGTGCCACCAGGACAGGGGAGAATTCTGACCCAACAAAGTCCTACGAGCAGTACTTC
TRBJ1-6	TRBV7-2	few	NA	CASSRDSPLHF	TGTGCCAGCAGCCGAGATTCACCCCTCCACTTT
TRBJ2-3	TRBV2	NA	TRBD1	CASSERGGRIDTQYF	TGTGCCAGCAGTGAACGAGGGGGCCGTATAGATACGCAGTATTTT
TRBJ2-1	TRBV5-6	NA	TRBD2	CASSPGTSGGNEQFF	TGTGCCAGCAGCCCCGGGACTAGCGGGGGAAATGAGCAGTTCTTC
TRBJ2-7	TRBV25-1	few	TRBD1	CASSGDRRPYEQYF	TGTGCCAGCAGTGGGGACAGGAGACCCTACGAGCAGTACTTC
TRBJ1-2	TRBV7-9	NA	TRBD1	CASSRHRTGDGYTF	TGTGCCAGCAGCCGCCATCGGACAGGGGATGGCTACACCTTC
TRBJ2-7	TRBV5-4	NA	TRBD1	CASSFDRGDEQYF	TGTGCCAGCAGCTTTGACAGGGGCGACGAGCAGTACTTC
TRBJ2-7	TRBV21-1	NA	NA	CASSRLADEQYF	TGTGCCAGCAGCAGACTAGCGGACGAGCAGTACTTC
TRBJ2-6	TRBV7-9	NA	TRBD1	CASSSTGTGHLYGANVLTF	TGTGCCAGCAGCTCCACCGGGACAGGGCATTTGTACGGGGCCAACGTCCTGACTTTC
TRBJ2-5	TRBV7-9	NA	TRBD1	CASREGTVGETQYF	TGTGCCAGCCGCGAGGGGACAGTAGGGGAGACCCAGTACTTC
TRBJ2-1	TRBV7-2	NA	TRBD2	CASSFLAGGYEQFF	TGTGCCAGCAGCTTCCTAGCGGGAGGGTATGAGCAGTTCTTC
TRBJ2-5	TRBV4-3	NA	NA	CASSPLLGLYKETQYF	TGCGCCAGCAGCCCCCTCCTTGGGCTCTATAAAGAGACCCAGTACTTC
TRBJ2-1	TRBV10-3	few	TRBD2	CAIRPSGGTGNEQFF	TGTGCCATCCGGCCTAGCGGGGGGACGGGCAATGAGCAGTTCTTC
TRBJ2-1	TRBV6-4	few	NA	CASSDDGEVNEQFF	TGTGCCAGCAGTGACGACGGAGAGGTCAATGAGCAGTTCTTC
TRBJ1-6	TRBV6-7	NA	TRBD1	CASSYWDSYNSPLHF	TGTGCCAGCAGTTACTGGGACAGTTATAATTCACCCCTCCACTTT
TRBJ1-5	TRBV28	NA	TRBD1	CASSLDWDRGRVNQPQHF	TGTGCCAGCAGTTTAGACTGGGACAGGGGGCGGGTCAATCAGCCCCAGCATTTT
TRBJ1-4	TRBV5-1	few	TRBD1	CASSLGTGEFNEKLFF	TGCGCCAGCAGCCTAGGGACAGGCGAATTTAATGAAAAACTGTTTTTT